This T cell receptor (beta chain) was profiled in a study of blood T cells in healthy people across ages. With a J-beta primer mix and a sample-barcoded 5' primer, a second PCR ran about 7 to 11 cycles. TCRdb analysed the 5' RACE reads with MiXCR anew, one entry per CDR3 protein. The data show about 1,500,000 distinct CDR3 sequences, under 30% seen once. There are a few counts of this clonotype. Total RNA amounts of at least 6 micrograms were extracted per sample. The J segment lost 0 bases and the V segment lost 3 bases, leaving 9 bases of the junction unmatched. The CDR3 is 17 residues long. Per the germline V gene, CDR1 is SGHAT and CDR2 is FQNNGV.

The source material was blood. This TCR was sampled from a woman aged 25 to 45 in good health. The chain is built from TRBV11-2 and TRBJ2-3; TRBD2 matches at 7 bases. This chain's CDR3 is CASSLAAPGGSTDTQYF. The CDR3 DNA is TGTGCCAGCAGCTTGGCGGCCCCGGGAGGAAGCACAGATACGCAGTATTTT.